The T cell receptor beta chain described here comes from a study of T cells in tuberculosis. Looking at the study overall: Sequenced TCRs come from CD1B-GMM tetramer-binding T cells. This South African cohort compared adolescents with or without latent tuberculosis against adults with active tuberculosis.

Notes on the study in general: Active tuberculosis alpha repertoires lay closer to GMM-specific TCRs than controls'.

Germline values: CDR1 SQVTM, CDR2 ANQGSEA. The V end lost 4 bases, the J end lost 4 bases, and 19 bases lay between the germline ends. The CDR3 spans 15 residues. TCRdb's copy holds only in-frame clones and misses some; the assay was immunoSEQ multiplex PCR. The sample gives 26,000 or so clones, 85% to 90% of which show up once; less than 7% is in the top ten. As regards this clone: Its target is unknown.

Sequencing was performed on PBMCs. The V call is TRBV29-1, the J call TRBJ2-5; D perhaps matches TRBD2 (6 bases). The sequence derives from a donor aged 10-30 years with latent tuberculosis or without tuberculosis infection. The DNA of the CDR3 is TGCAGCGTTGCCCCTCTACGCCGGGGAGGAGAGACCCAGTACTTC. It translates to CSVAPLRRGGETQYF.